Listed here are 10 T cell receptor beta chains from one sample, sequenced in a study of blood T cell repertoires in COVID-19. The assay was immunoSEQ multiplex PCR, and TCRdb's table has in-frame clones only and misses some. Here the sample spans roughly 220,000 clones, roughly four fifths being singletons. The sample consisted of PBMCs or T cells enriched from blood (not recorded which). The receptors stem from a middle-aged man who had recovered from COVID-19.

The chain couples TRBV7-9 to TRBJ2-3; 11 nucleotides match TRBD2. J was trimmed by 2 bases and V by 5 bases; bases with no gene match: 9. CDR1 and CDR2 from the germline V gene are SEHNR and FQNEAQ (reference sequence). The CDR3 totals 17 residues. The DNA of the CDR3 is TGTGCCAGCAGCCAGGTGGGACTAGCGGACCTCACAGATACGCAGTATTTT. Protein product: CASSQVGLADLTDTQYF.

The rearrangement joins TRBV9 to TRBJ2-7; 8 nucleotides align to TRBD1. V shed 4 bases and J 4 bases; nucleotides not matched to a gene: 10. This CDR3 comprises 15 residues. Germline assignment: CDR1 SGDLS and CDR2 YYNGEE. CDR3: CASSPGGTGSYEQYF. The CDR3, as DNA: TGTGCCAGCAGCCCTGGAGGGACAGGATCTTACGAGCAGTACTTC.

The genes are TRBV7-2 and TRBJ2-3, with 7 positions matching TRBD2. The V gene's germline CDR1 is SGHTA and CDR2 FQGNSA. V lost 7 bases, J lost 9 bases, and 10 bases stayed unmatched. The CDR3 extends over 13 amino acids. CDR3 amino acids: CASTGGNLITQYF. The CDR3 DNA is TGTGCCAGCACGGGGGGTAATCTAATCACGCAGTATTTT.

This chain connects TRBV5-6 to TRBJ2-5; 8 bases agree with TRBD1. Germline assignment: CDR1 SGHDT and CDR2 YYEEEE. The CDR3 loop spans 14 amino acids. The junction had 5 bases not matched to a gene; V was cut back by 3 bases and J by 4 bases. The CDR3 bases are TGTGCCAGCAGCTCTACTGACAGGGGAGAGACCCAGTACTTC. It translates to CASSSTDRGETQYF.

The V and J genes are TRBV9 and TRBJ2-1; TRBD1 is a possible D gene (5 bases). CDR1 and CDR2 from the germline V gene are SGDLS and YYNGEE. Between the trimmed V and J ends, which lost 2 bases and 3 bases, there was a span of 12 bases. The CDR3 consists of 15 residues. In DNA form, the CDR3 reads TGTGCCAGCAGCGTCGGCAGGGCCAACTACAATGAGCAGTTCTTC. Translated, it gives CASSVGRANYNEQFF.

The rearrangement links TRBV5-4 to TRBJ2-7, with a possible D match to TRBD2 (6 bases). This CDR3 has 13 amino acids. Trimming took off 2 bases at V and 6 bases at J, with 12 bases between the two ends. CDR1 is SGHNT, CDR2 YYREEE, per germline (reference sequence). The CDR3, as DNA: TGTGCCAGCAGCTTCCGACCGGGGGTCGAGCAGTACTTC. Its translation: CASSFRPGVEQYF.

The rearrangement links TRBV10-2 to TRBJ1-5, with 8 bases aligning to TRBD1. CDR1 WSHSY and CDR2 SAAADI come from the germline V gene. The J segment lost 0 bases and the V segment lost 8 bases, leaving 12 bases of the junction unmatched. The CDR3 has 17 residues. The CDR3 DNA is TGCGCCAGCGGCTACGGGACAGGTTATTATAGCAATCAGCCCCAGCATTTT. Translating it yields CASGYGTGYYSNQPQHF.

The chain joins TRBV9 to TRBJ2-7, with 9 bases aligning to TRBD2. This CDR3 is 15 amino acids long. Per the germline V gene, CDR1 is SGDLS and CDR2 is YYNGEE. Trimming removed 0 bases from V and 0 bases from J; junction bases left unmatched: 1. The CDR3 DNA follows: TGTGCCAGCAGCGTAGGCGGGAGGGCCTCCTACGAGCAGTACTTC. Protein product: CASSVGGRASYEQYF.

The V and J genes are TRBV5-1 and TRBJ2-3; 11 bases align to TRBD2. Trimming at V came to 1 base and at J to 5 bases, leaving 9 bases not matched to a gene. The CDR3 is 17 residues long. Germline CDR1 and CDR2: SGHRS and YFSETQ. CDR3 in DNA: TGCGCCAGCAGCTTGCTCATTAGCGGGGGGGCAGTAGATACGCAGTATTTT. It codes for CASSLLISGGAVDTQYF.

A few counts support this clone. This rearrangement joins TRBV2 to TRBJ2-3; 8 bases agree with TRBD2. After removal of 1 base from V and 5 bases from J, the junction contained 2 bases not matched to a gene. The CDR3 is made up of 14 amino acids. Germline V gene sequence: CDR1 SNHLY, CDR2 FYNNEI. CDR3 DNA: TGTGCCAGCAGTGAAGTGACTAGCGAAGATACGCAGTATTTT. This gives the protein CASSEVTSEDTQYF.